The 30 T cell receptor beta chains below come from one sample, sequenced in a study of blood T cell repertoires in COVID-19. Sequenced by immunoSEQ multiplex PCR; TCRdb stores in-frame clones only, minus some. Of 150,000 or so clones in the sample, over 85% were seen once. The material sequenced was peripheral blood. The receptors were gathered from a man in his 60s with active or convalescent COVID-19.

V is TRBV5-4 and J is TRBJ1-3; D may be TRBD1 (5 bases). V shed 4 bases and J shed 0 bases, with 8 bases lying between them. The CDR3 is 14 residues long. Germline lookup yields CDR1 SGHNT and CDR2 YYREEE (reference sequence). The CDR3 reads CASSKDSSGNTIYF. CDR3 in DNA: TGTGCCAGCAGCAAAGACAGCTCTGGAAACACCATATATTTT.

This clone occurred once. The chain has TRBV6-5 and TRBJ2-7; D is ambiguous. The CDR3 runs to 14 residues. V was cut by 2 bases and J by 1 base, with 9 bases left in between. From germline, CDR1 is MNHEY and CDR2 SVGAGI. The CDR3 loop reads CASSYKAVSYEQYF. The CDR3 region has the DNA TGTGCCAGCAGTTACAAGGCGGTATCCTACGAGCAGTACTTC.

The gene calls are TRBV10-2 and TRBJ2-3, with TRBD2 matching over 7 bases. The V gene's germline CDR1 is WSHSY and CDR2 SAAADI. CDR3 length equals 15 residues. V was pared by 3 bases and J by 1 base, with 4 bases of the junction left unmatched. The CDR3 DNA is TGCGCCAGCAGTGAACCTAGCGGACGCACAGATACGCAGTATTTT. It is translated as CASSEPSGRTDTQYF.

The V and J genes are TRBV7-2 and TRBJ2-7; 7 bases align to TRBD2. This CDR3 comprises 15 residues. Germline-derived CDR1 and CDR2 are SGHTA and FQGNSA. Losses at the gene ends were 3 bases for V and 4 bases for J; bases not matched to a gene: 9. The CDR3 reads CASSFAGPGGYEQYF. DNA for the CDR3: TGTGCCAGCAGCTTTGCCGGCCCCGGGGGGTACGAGCAGTACTTC.

The chain recombines TRBV18 with TRBJ2-1; 9 bases map to TRBD1. The J segment lost 6 bases and the V segment lost 4 bases, leaving 7 bases of the junction unmatched. Germline loops: CDR1 KGHSH, CDR2 LQKENI. The CDR3 runs to 15 residues. Here the CDR3 reads CASSQVGTGRNEQFF. The DNA for the CDR3 is TGTGCCAGCTCACAAGTTGGGACAGGGCGCAATGAGCAGTTCTTC.

The CDR3 sequence is CASSLGQANYGYTF. The CDR3 coding sequence is TGTGCCAGCAGCTTAGGACAGGCGAACTATGGCTACACCTTC. The gene calls are TRBV7-2 and TRBJ1-2; the D gene is possibly TRBD1 (6 bases). V was clipped by 1 base and J by 2 bases, with 8 bases between them. The CDR3 has 14 amino acids. Germline loops: CDR1 SGHTA, CDR2 FQGNSA. The full variable domain, completed using reference TRBV7-2 and TRBJ1-2, is GAGVSQSPSNKVTEKGKDVELRCDPISGHTALYWYRQSLGQGLEFLIYFQGNSAPDKSGLPSDRFSAERTGGSVSTLTIQRTQQEDSAVYLCASSLGQANYGYTFGSGTRLTVV.

V gene TRBV12-3 or TRBV12-4 combines with J gene TRBJ1-1; D call uncertain. The CDR3 spans 13 residues. Trimming pared 7 bases from V and 1 base from J, leaving 10 bases between. The CDR3 DNA follows: TGTGCCAGCAACATTGGGAGGAACACTGAAGCTTTCTTT. It encodes CASNIGRNTEAFF.

The CDR3 DNA reads TGTGCCAGTAGCCCGCGGGGACTGAGCACAGATACGCAGTATTTT. This gives the protein CASSPRGLSTDTQYF. The J gene is TRBJ2-3, the V gene TRBV19, with a weak D call TRBD2 (6 bases). V lost 6 bases and J 0 bases, leaving 13 bases between the germline ends. From germline, CDR1 is LNHDA and CDR2 SQIVND (reference sequence). This CDR3 comprises 15 residues.

The V gene is TRBV7-2, the J gene TRBJ2-2, with 13 positions matching TRBD2. The CDR3 spans 17 residues. Germline-derived CDR1 and CDR2 are SGHTA and FQGNSA. J gave up 3 bases and V 5 bases, and 6 bases lay outside the gene matches. CDR3 sequence reads: CASSLGLAGAYTGELFF. CDR3 nucleotides: TGTGCCAGCAGCCTCGGACTAGCGGGGGCCTACACCGGGGAGCTGTTTTTT.

This clone was seen only once. The chain joins TRBV3-1 (or the pseudogene TRBV3-2) to TRBJ2-7; 10 bases map to TRBD1. With V trimmed by 4 bases and J by 0 bases, 3 bases remained unmatched. The CDR3 contains 15 residues. In germline, CDR1 is LGHDT, CDR2 YNNKEL (reference sequence). The CDR3 nucleotides are TGTGCCAGCAGCCTCCGACAGGGGGCCTCCTACGAGCAGTACTTC. Translation: CASSLRQGASYEQYF.

DNA of the CDR3: TGTGCCAGCAGCCAGACTAGCGGGAGTTACAATGAGCAGTTCTTC. Amino acid sequence: CASSQTSGSYNEQFF. This chain uses TRBV7-2 with TRBJ2-1, with TRBD2 matching over 12 bases. Germline V gives CDR1 SGHTA, CDR2 FQGNSA. The CDR3 covers 15 residues. The J segment lost 4 bases and the V segment lost 5 bases, leaving 3 bases of the junction unmatched.

The chain is built from TRBV18 and TRBJ2-3; D perhaps matches TRBD2 (5 bases). The length of the CDR3 is 15 residues. Trimming stripped 0 bases from V and 5 bases from J, with 12 bases between. Germline values: CDR1 KGHSH, CDR2 LQKENI. In DNA form, the CDR3 reads TGTGCCAGCTCACCACCGAATCGGGGAGAAGATACGCAGTATTTT. Its translation is CASSPPNRGEDTQYF. Full variable domain (outside the CDR3, taken from reference TRBV18 and TRBJ2-3): NAGVMQNPRHLVRRRGQEARLRCSPMKGHSHVYWYRQLPEEGLKFMVYLQKENIIDESGMPKERFSAEFPKEGPSILRIQQVVRGDSAAYFCASSPPNRGEDTQYFGPGTRLTVL.

This clone has a handful of counts. The chain links TRBV5-1 to TRBJ2-7, with a possible D match to TRBD1 (5 bases). Trimming removed 0 bases at V and 4 bases at J, with 14 bases between. Germline CDR1 SGHRS, CDR2 YFSETQ. The CDR3 loop spans 15 amino acids. The CDR3, as DNA: TGCGCCAGCAGCTTGGTCGGCGGACAAGCTTACGAGCAGTACTTC. Protein product: CASSLVGGQAYEQYF.

The J gene is TRBJ2-1, the V gene TRBV5-4, with TRBD2 identical over 7 bases. The germline gives CDR1 SGHNT, CDR2 YYREEE (reference sequence). The CDR3 length is 15 residues. J lost 10 bases, V lost 0 bases, and 10 bases had no gene match. CDR3 loop: CASSLARLATLEQFF. The CDR3, as DNA: TGTGCCAGCAGCTTGGCGCGACTAGCAACCTTAGAGCAGTTCTTC.

This clone was picked up one time. This chain links TRBV7-8 with TRBJ2-4, with D perhaps matching TRBD1 (6 bases). This CDR3 comprises 16 residues. Trimming removed 1 base from V and 0 bases from J, with 10 bases in between. Germline V gives CDR1 SGHVS, CDR2 FQNEAQ. The chain's CDR3 is CASSLGAGVAKNIQYF. The DNA of the CDR3 is TGTGCCAGCAGCTTAGGAGCAGGGGTAGCCAAAAACATTCAGTACTTC.

This clone occurred a few times. The chain joins TRBV27 to TRBJ2-3, with 10 bases matching TRBD2. V was clipped by 4 bases and J by 0 bases; unmatched bases: 13. This CDR3 spans 19 amino acids. The germline gives CDR1 MNHEY, CDR2 SMNVEV (reference sequence). The CDR3 DNA is TGTGCCAGCAGTTCAGACAAGCGGACTAGCGGTGCTAGCACAGATACGCAGTATTTT. It specifies CASSSDKRTSGASTDTQYF.

V is TRBV27 and J is TRBJ1-5, with D tentatively TRBD1 (6 bases). The germline V and J ends were trimmed by 0 bases and 7 bases, with 10 bases remaining between them. Germline CDR1 reads MNHEY; CDR2 reads SMNVEV (reference sequence). CDR3 length equals 14 residues. The chain's CDR3 is CASSLSRGKQPQHF. For the CDR3, the DNA is TGTGCCAGCAGTTTATCCAGGGGAAAACAGCCCCAGCATTTT.

The sample holds one count of this clone. The chain uses TRBV12-3 or TRBV12-4 and TRBJ1-1; no definite D call. V lost 2 bases to trimming and J lost 5 bases, with 9 bases between them. CDR3 size: 13 residues. The CDR3 region has the DNA TGTGCCAGCAGTTTAAGCCCCCAAACTGAAGCTTTCTTT. It specifies CASSLSPQTEAFF.

The gene calls are TRBV28 and TRBJ2-5; D is unclear. This CDR3 comprises 14 residues. Germline V CDR1 and CDR2: MDHEN, SYDVKM. V gave up 1 base and J gave up 5 bases, with 11 bases separating them. This CDR3 is CASSLYQAVETQYF. CDR3 coding DNA: TGTGCCAGCAGTTTATACCAGGCCGTGGAGACCCAGTACTTC.

This clone was observed once. This chain uses TRBV19 with TRBJ1-2; 8 bases match TRBD1. The CDR3 has 15 residues. V trimming: 4 bases; J trimming: 2 bases; junction bases outside the gene matches: 6. The germline V gene has CDR1 LNHDA and CDR2 SQIVND (reference sequence). The CDR3 loop reads CASSTQRTGNYGYTF. The CDR3 nucleotides are TGTGCCAGTAGTACCCAACGGACAGGGAACTATGGCTACACCTTC.

V usage is TRBV5-1 and J usage is TRBJ2-7; 7 positions match TRBD1. This CDR3 comprises 14 residues. V dropped 3 bases and J dropped 5; count of bases not matched to a gene: 8. Germline V gene lookup returns CDR1 SGHRS and CDR2 YFSETQ. The CDR3 nucleotides are TGCGCCAGCAGCTGGGGACAGAGTTCGAACGAGCAGTACTTC. Translating gives CASSWGQSSNEQYF.

This chain uses TRBV5-4 with TRBJ2-2, with 10 nucleotides matching TRBD2. Germline lookup yields CDR1 SGHNT and CDR2 YYREEE (reference sequence). The CDR3 loop spans 17 amino acids. V gave up 3 bases and J gave up 4 bases; unmatched junction bases: 9. As DNA, the CDR3 is TGTGCCAGCAGCTATAACAGCGGGAGGGGGAGCACCGGGGAGCTGTTTTTT. Translating it yields CASSYNSGRGSTGELFF. Based on the CDR3 plus reference TRBV5-4 and TRBJ2-2, the full variable domain is ETGVTQSPTHLIKTRGQQVTLRCSSQSGHNTVSWYQQALGQGPQFIFQYYREEENGRGNFPPRFSGLQFPNYSSELNVNALELDDSALYLCASSYNSGRGSTGELFFGEGSRLTVL.

The CDR3 DNA follows: TGTGCCAGCAGCCGCGGTGGCAGGGGGCTTTCGGATACGCAGTATTTT. It is translated as CASSRGGRGLSDTQYF. The chain has TRBV7-9 and TRBJ2-3; 8 bases line up with TRBD1. V was pared by 5 bases and J by 6 bases, with 13 bases of the junction left unmatched. CDR3 size: 16 residues. The germline gives CDR1 SEHNR, CDR2 FQNEAQ (reference sequence). Looking up the rest from reference TRBV7-9 and TRBJ2-3 gives the full variable domain: DTGVSQNPRHKITKRGQNVTFRCDPISEHNRLYWYRQTLGQGPEFLTYFQNEAQLEKSRLLSDRFSAERPKGSFSTLEIQRTEQGDSAMYLCASSRGGRGLSDTQYFGPGTRLTVL.

This sequence joins TRBV9 and TRBJ1-4; TRBD1 agrees at 10 bases. The CDR3 is made up of 13 amino acids. With V trimmed by 4 bases and J by 7 bases, 1 base remained unmatched. Looked up from germline, CDR1 is SGDLS and CDR2 is YYNGEE. The CDR3 loop is CASSRDRGEKLFF. In DNA, the CDR3 is TGTGCCAGCAGCCGGGACAGGGGTGAAAAACTGTTTTTT. Filled out from reference TRBV9 and TRBJ1-4, the complete variable domain reads DSGVTQTPKHLITATGQRVTLRCSPRSGDLSVYWYQQSLDQGLQFLIQYYNGEERAKGNILERFSAQQFPDLHSELNLSSLELGDSALYFCASSRDRGEKLFFGSGTQLSVL.

The gene calls are TRBV24-1 and TRBJ2-1; D is perhaps TRBD2 (5 bases). From germline, CDR1 is KGHDR and CDR2 SFDVKD. The CDR3 is 18 amino acids. V was trimmed by 1 base and J by 7 bases, leaving 22 bases between them. CDR3 residues: CATSDFSAPPGSGNEQFF. In DNA, the CDR3 is TGTGCCACCAGTGATTTTTCTGCTCCTCCGGGGTCGGGGAATGAGCAGTTCTTC.

The rearrangement uses TRBV2 and TRBJ2-5; D not certain. Germline V gene sequence: CDR1 SNHLY, CDR2 FYNNEI. CDR3 length: 15 residues. Trimming removed 7 bases at V and 1 base at J, with 16 bases between. CDR3 sequence reads: CASTMTPSSQETQYF. The CDR3 DNA is TGTGCCAGCACTATGACACCCAGTTCCCAAGAGACCCAGTACTTC.

The chain links TRBV10-3 to TRBJ2-2; TRBD2 matches at 9 bases. Trimming cost V 0 bases and J 0 bases; bases outside gene matches: 8. CDR1 and CDR2 (germline): ENHRY, SYGVKD. This CDR3 is 19 amino acids long. The CDR3 DNA sequence: TGTGCCATCAGTGAGTCTCCGGGACTAGCAATCACGAACACCGGGGAGCTGTTTTTT. Translated: CAISESPGLAITNTGELFF.

The J gene is TRBJ2-3, the V gene TRBV10-1; possibly TRBD2 for D (5 bases). This CDR3 is 13 amino acids long. The V end lost 3 bases, the J end lost 4 bases, and 8 bases lay between the germline ends. Germline CDR1 reads WNHNN; CDR2 reads SYGVQD (reference sequence). CDR3 loop: CASSDSGSDTQYF. The CDR3, as DNA: TGCGCCAGCAGTGACTCGGGGTCAGATACGCAGTATTTT.

This clone was seen more than once but under ten times. The chain links TRBV19 to TRBJ1-1, with 8 bases fitting TRBD1. The CDR3 contains 14 residues. Germline CDR1 LNHDA, CDR2 SQIVND (reference sequence). The trim removed 3 bases at V and 1 base at J, leaving 1 base unmatched. Written as DNA, the CDR3 is TGTGCCAGTAGTATCGGACAGGGGAACACTGAAGCTTTCTTT. Its translation is CASSIGQGNTEAFF.

This rearrangement joins TRBV7-2 to TRBJ1-4, with TRBD1 identical over 9 bases. This CDR3 has 15 residues. J gave up 5 bases and V 5 bases, and 6 bases lay outside the gene matches. The germline V gene encodes CDR1 SGHTA and CDR2 FQGNSA. CDR3 coding DNA: TGTGCCAGCAGCCCAGGACAGGGGAGGAATGAAAAACTGTTTTTT. It yields the protein CASSPGQGRNEKLFF.